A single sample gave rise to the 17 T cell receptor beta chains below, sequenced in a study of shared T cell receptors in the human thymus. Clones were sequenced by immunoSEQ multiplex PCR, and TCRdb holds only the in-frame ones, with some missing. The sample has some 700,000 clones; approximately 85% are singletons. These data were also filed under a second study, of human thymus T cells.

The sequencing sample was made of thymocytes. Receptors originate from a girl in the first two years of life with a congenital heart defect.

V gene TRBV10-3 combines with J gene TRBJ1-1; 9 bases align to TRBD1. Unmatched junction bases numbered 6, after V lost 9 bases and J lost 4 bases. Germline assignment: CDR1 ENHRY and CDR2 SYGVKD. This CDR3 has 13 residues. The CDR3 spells CAIRTGDTTEAFF. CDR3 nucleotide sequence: TGTGCCATTAGGACAGGGGATACCACTGAAGCTTTCTTT.

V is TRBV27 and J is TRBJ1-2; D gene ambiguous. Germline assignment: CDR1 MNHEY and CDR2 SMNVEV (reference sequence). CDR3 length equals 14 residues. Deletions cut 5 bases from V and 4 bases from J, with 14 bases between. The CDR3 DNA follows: TGTGCCAGCAGTCCGCCACAGAGCACCTATGGCTACACCTTC. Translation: CASSPPQSTYGYTF.

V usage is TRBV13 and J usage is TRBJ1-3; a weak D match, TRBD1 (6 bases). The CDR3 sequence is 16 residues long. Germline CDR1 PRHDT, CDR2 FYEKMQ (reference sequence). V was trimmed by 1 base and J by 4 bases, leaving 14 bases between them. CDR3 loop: CASSLARQVEGNTIYF. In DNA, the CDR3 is TGTGCCAGCAGCTTAGCGAGACAGGTCGAGGGAAACACCATATATTTT.

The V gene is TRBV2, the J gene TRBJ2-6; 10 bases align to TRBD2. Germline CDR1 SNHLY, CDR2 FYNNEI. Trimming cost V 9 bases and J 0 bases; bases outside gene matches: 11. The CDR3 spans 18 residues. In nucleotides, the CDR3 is TGTGCCAGTACAATTCAGGCTAGCGGGAGCTCTGGGGCCAACGTCCTGACTTTC. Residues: CASTIQASGSSGANVLTF. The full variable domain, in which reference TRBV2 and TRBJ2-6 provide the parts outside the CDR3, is EPEVTQTPSHQVTQMGQEVILRCVPISNHLYFYWYRQILGQKVEFLVSFYNNEISEKSEIFDDQFSVERPDGSNFTLKIRSTKLEDSAMYFCASTIQASGSSGANVLTFGAGSRLTVL.

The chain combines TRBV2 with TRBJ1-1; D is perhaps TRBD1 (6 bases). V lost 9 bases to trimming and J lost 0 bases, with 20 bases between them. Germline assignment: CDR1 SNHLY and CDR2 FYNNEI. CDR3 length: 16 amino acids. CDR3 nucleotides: TGTGCCAGTATTGTACTCCAGGGACATATGAACACTGAAGCTTTCTTT. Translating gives CASIVLQGHMNTEAFF.

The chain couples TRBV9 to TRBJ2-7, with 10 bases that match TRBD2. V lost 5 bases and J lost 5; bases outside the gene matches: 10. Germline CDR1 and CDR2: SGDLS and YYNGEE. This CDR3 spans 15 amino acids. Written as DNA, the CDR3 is TGTGCCAGCAGTGAACCGGGACTAGCGTCCCACGAGCAGTACTTC. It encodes CASSEPGLASHEQYF.

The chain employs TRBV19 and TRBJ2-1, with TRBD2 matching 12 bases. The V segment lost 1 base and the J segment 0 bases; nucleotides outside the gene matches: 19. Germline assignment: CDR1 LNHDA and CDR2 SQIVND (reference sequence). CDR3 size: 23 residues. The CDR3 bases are TGTGCCAGTAGTATAGTGTCAGCACAAAAGGGACTAGCGGGCCGGAGCTCCTACAATGAGCAGTTCTTC. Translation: CASSIVSAQKGLAGRSSYNEQFF. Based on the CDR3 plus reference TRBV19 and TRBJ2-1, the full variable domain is DGGITQSPKYLFRKEGQNVTLSCEQNLNHDAMYWYRQDPGQGLRLIYYSQIVNDFQKGDIAEGYSVSREKKESFPLTVTSAQKNPTAFYLCASSIVSAQKGLAGRSSYNEQFFGPGTRLTVL.

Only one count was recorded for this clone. CDR3 DNA: TGTGCCAGCACCCCCCAGGGACAAGAGACCCAGTACTTC. Translated, it gives CASTPQGQETQYF. The rearrangement uses TRBV5-4 and TRBJ2-5; tentatively, D is TRBD1 (5 bases). The V gene's germline CDR1 is SGHNT and CDR2 YYREEE (reference sequence). The CDR3 runs to 13 residues. With 6 bases removed from V and 2 bases from J, the gap between germline ends came to 11 bases.

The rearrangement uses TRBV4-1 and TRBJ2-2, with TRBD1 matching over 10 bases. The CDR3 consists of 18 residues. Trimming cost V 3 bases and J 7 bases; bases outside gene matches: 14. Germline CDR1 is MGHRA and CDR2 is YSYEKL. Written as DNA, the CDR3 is TGCGCCAGCAGCCATGCCCCGACCGGGACAGGGGTAGTCGGGGAGCTGTTTTTT. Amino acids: CASSHAPTGTGVVGELFF.

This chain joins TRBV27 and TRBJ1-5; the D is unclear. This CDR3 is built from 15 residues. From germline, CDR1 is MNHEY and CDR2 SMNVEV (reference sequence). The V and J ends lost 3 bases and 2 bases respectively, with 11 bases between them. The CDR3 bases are TGTGCCAGCAGTTTGGGCGGGATTGGCAATCAGCCCCAGCATTTT. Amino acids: CASSLGGIGNQPQHF.

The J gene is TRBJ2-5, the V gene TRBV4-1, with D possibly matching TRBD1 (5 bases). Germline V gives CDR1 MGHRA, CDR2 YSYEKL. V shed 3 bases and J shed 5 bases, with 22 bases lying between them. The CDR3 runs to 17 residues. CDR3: CASSQESGHSLMETQYF. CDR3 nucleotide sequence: TGCGCCAGCAGCCAGGAATCAGGACACTCCTTGATGGAGACCCAGTACTTC.

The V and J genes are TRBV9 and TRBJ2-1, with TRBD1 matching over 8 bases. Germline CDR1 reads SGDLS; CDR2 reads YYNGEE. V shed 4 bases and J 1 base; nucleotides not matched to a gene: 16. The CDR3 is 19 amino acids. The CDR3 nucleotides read TGTGCCAGCAGCTTACGGGACAGGCAACCCGAACCTTCCTACAATGAGCAGTTCTTC. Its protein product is CASSLRDRQPEPSYNEQFF.

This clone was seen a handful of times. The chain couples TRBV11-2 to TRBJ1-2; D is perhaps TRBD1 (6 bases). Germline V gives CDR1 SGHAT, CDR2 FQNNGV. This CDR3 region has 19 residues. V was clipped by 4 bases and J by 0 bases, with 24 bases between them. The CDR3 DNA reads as TGTGCCAGCAGCTCAAATGAAACCGGGACACCCCCCTCTAACTATGGCTACACCTTC. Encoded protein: CASSSNETGTPPSNYGYTF.

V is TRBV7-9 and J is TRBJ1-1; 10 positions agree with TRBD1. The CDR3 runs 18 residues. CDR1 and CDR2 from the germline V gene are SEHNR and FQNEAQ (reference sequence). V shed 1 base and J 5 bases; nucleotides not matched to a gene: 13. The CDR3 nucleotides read TGTGCCAGCAGCTTAGGGCCGGGGACAGGGGTGTTTTGGACTGAAGCTTTCTTT. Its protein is CASSLGPGTGVFWTEAFF.

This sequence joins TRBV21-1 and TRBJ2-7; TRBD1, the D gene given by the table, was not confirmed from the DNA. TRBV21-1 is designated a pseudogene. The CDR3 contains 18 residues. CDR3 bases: TGTGCCAGCAGCGACTGGGTGGGGACAGGCTTCACCGTCTACGAGCAGTACTTC. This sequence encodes CASSDWVGTGFTVYEQYF.

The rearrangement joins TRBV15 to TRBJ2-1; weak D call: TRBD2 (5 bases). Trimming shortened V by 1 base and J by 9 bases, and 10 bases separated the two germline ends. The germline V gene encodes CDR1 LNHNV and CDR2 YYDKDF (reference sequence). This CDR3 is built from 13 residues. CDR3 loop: CATSRAEAGEQFF. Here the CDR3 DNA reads TGTGCCACCAGCAGAGCTGAGGCGGGTGAGCAGTTCTTC.

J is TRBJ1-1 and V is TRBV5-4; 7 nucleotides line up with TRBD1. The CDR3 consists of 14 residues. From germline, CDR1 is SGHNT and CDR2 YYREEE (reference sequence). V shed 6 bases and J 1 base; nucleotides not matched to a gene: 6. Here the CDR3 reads CASNRQGPNTEAFF. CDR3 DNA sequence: TGTGCCAGCAACCGACAGGGTCCGAACACTGAAGCTTTCTTT.